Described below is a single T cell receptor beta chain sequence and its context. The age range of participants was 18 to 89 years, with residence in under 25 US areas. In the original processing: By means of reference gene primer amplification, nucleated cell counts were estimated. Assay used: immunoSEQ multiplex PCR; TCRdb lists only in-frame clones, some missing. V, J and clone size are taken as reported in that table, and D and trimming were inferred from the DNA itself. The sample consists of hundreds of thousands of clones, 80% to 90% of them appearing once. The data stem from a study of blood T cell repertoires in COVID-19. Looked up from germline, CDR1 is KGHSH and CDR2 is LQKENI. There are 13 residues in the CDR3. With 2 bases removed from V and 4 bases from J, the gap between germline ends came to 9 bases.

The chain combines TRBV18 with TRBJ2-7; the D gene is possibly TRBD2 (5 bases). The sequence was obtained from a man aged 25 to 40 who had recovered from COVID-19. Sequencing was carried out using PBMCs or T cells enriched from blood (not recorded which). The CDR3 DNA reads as TGTGCCAGCTCACCAGGGTCGGGGTACGAGCAGTACTTC. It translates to CASSPGSGYEQYF.